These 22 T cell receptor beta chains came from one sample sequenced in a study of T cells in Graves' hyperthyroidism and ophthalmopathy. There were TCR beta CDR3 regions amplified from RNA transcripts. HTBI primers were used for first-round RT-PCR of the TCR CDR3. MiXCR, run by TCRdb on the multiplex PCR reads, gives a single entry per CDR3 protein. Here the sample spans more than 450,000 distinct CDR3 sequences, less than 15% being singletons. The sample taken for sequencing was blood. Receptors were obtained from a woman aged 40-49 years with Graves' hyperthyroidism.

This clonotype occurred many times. This chain's CDR3 is CASSPFHNEQFF. The CDR3 coding sequence is TGTGCCAGCAGCCCGTTTCACAATGAGCAGTTCTTC. The chain couples TRBV11-2 to TRBJ2-1, with D uncertain. Trimming pared 5 bases from V and 5 bases from J, leaving 7 bases between. This CDR3 comprises 12 residues. Germline values: CDR1 SGHAT, CDR2 FQNNGV.

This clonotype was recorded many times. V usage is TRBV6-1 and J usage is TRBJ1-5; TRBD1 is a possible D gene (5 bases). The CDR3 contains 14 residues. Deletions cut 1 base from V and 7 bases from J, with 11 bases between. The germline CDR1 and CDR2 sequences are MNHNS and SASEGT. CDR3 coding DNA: TGTGCCAGCAGTGAAGGAGGGGCGCGGCAGCCCCAGCATTTT. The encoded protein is CASSEGGARQPQHF.

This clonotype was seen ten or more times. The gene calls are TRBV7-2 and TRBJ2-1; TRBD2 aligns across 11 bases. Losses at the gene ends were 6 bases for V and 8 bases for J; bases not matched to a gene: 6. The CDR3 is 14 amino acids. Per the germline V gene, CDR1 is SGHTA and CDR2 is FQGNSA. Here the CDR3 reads CASRVAGGPDEQFF. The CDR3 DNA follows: TGTGCCAGCAGGGTAGCGGGAGGGCCGGATGAGCAGTTCTTC.

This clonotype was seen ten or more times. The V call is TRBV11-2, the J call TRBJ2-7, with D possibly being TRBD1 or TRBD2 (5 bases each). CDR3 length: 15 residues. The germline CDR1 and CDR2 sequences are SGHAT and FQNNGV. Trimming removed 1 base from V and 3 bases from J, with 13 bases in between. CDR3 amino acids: CASSLVSGRGYEQYF. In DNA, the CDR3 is TGTGCCAGCAGCTTAGTTTCAGGGAGAGGCTACGAGCAGTACTTC.

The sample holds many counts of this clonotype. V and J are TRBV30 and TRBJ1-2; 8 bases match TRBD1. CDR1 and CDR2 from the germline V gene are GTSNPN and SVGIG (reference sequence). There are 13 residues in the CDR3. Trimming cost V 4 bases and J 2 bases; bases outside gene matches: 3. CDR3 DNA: TGTGCCTGGACAGGGGGCAGAAACTATGGCTACACCTTC. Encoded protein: CAWTGGRNYGYTF.

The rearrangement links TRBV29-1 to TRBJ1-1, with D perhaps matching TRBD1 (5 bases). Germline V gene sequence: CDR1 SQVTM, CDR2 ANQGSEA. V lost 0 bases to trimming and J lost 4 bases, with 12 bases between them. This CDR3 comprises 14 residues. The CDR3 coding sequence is TGCAGCGTTGAAGATACAGGCTGGGGCACTGAAGCTTTCTTT. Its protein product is CSVEDTGWGTEAFF. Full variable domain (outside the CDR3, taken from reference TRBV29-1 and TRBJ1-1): SAVISQKPSRDICQRGTSLTIQCQVDSQVTMMFWYRQQPGQSLTLIATANQGSEATYESGFVIDKFPISRPNLTFSTLTVSNMSPEDSSIYLCSVEDTGWGTEAFFGQGTRLTVV.

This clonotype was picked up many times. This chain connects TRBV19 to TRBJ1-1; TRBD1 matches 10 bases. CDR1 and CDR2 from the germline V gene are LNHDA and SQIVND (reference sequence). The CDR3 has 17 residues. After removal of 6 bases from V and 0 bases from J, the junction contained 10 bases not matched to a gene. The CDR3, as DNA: TGTGCCAGTAGGCCCCGGGACAGGGGCGAGGTGAACACTGAAGCTTTCTTT. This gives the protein CASRPRDRGEVNTEAFF.

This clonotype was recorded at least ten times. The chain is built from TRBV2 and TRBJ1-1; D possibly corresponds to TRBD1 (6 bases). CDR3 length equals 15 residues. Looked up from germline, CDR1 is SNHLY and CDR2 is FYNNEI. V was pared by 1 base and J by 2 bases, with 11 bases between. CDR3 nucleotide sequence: TGTGCCAGCAGTGAAGATACAGGGATTAACACTGAAGCTTTCTTT. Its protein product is CASSEDTGINTEAFF.

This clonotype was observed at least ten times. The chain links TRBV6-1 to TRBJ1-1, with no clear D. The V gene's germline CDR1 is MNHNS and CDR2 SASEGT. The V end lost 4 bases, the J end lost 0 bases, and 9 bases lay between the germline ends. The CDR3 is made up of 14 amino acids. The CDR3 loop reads CASSVAPMNTEAFF. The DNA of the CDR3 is TGTGCCAGCAGTGTGGCACCGATGAACACTGAAGCTTTCTTT.

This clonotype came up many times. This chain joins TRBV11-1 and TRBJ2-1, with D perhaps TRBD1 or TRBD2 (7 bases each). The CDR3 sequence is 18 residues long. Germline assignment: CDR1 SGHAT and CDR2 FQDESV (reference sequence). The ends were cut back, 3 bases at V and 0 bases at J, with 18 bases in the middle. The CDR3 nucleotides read TGTGCCAGCAGCTTCTTCCGCGGGGGACAGAGCTCCTACAATGAGCAGTTCTTC. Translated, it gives CASSFFRGGQSSYNEQFF.

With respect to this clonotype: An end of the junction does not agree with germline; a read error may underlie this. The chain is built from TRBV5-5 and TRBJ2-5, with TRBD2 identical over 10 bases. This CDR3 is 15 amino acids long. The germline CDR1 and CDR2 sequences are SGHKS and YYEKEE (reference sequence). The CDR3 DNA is TGTGCCGGCAGTCTCAGCGGGAGGGTCGGGGAGACCCAGTACTTC. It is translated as CAGSLSGRVGETQYF.

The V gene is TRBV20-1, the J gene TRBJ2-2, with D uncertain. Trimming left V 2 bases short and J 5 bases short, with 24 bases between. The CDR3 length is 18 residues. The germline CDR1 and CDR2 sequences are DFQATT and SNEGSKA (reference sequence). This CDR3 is CSARKRPNSQSYTGELFF. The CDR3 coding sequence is TGCAGTGCTAGAAAACGACCGAACTCACAGAGTTATACCGGGGAGCTGTTTTTT.

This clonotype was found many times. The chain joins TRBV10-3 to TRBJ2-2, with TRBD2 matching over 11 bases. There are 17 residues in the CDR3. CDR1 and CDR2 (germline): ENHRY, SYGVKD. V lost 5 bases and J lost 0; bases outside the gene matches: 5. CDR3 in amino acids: CAISRTSGPSNTGELFF. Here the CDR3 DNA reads TGTGCCATCAGTCGGACTAGCGGGCCATCGAACACCGGGGAGCTGTTTTTT.

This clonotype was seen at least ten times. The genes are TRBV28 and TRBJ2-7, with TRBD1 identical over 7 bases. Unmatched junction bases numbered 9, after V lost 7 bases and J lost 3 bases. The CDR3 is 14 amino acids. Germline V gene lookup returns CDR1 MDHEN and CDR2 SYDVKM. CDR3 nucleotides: TGTGCCAGCAAAACCGGGACAGCCATCTACGAGCAGTACTTC. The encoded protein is CASKTGTAIYEQYF.

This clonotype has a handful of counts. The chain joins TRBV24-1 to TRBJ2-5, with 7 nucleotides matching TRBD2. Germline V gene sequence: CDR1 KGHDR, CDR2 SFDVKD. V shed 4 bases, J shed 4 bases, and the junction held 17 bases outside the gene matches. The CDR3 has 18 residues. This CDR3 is CATSEGRLAAVGLETQYF. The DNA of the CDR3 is TGTGCCACCAGTGAGGGTCGGCTAGCGGCGGTGGGGTTAGAGACCCAGTACTTC.

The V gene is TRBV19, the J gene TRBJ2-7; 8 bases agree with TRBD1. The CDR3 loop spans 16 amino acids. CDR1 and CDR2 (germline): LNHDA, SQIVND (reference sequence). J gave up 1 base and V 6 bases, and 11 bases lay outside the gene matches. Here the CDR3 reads CASSVTRQGPSYEQYF. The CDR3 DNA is TGTGCCAGTAGCGTTACCAGACAGGGGCCGTCCTACGAGCAGTACTTC.

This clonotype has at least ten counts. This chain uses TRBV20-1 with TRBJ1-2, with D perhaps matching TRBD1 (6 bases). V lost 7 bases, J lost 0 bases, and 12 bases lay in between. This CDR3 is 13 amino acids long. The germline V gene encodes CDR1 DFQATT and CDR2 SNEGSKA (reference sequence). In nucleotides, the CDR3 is TGCAGTGTCGAGACAGGATCTAACTATGGCTACACCTTC. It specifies CSVETGSNYGYTF.

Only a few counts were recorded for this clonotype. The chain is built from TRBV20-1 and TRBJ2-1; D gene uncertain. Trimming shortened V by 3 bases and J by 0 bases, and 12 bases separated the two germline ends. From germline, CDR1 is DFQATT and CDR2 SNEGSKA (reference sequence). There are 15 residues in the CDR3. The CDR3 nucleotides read TGCAGTGCTAGCCCACCCTCGAGCTCCTACAATGAGCAGTTCTTC. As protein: CSASPPSSSYNEQFF.

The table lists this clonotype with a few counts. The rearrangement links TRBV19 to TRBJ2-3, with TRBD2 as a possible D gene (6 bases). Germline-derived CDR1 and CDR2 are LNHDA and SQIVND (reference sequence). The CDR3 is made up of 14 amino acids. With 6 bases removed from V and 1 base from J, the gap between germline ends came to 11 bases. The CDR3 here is CASSREKRTDTQYF. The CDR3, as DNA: TGTGCCAGTAGCCGGGAGAAACGCACAGATACGCAGTATTTT.

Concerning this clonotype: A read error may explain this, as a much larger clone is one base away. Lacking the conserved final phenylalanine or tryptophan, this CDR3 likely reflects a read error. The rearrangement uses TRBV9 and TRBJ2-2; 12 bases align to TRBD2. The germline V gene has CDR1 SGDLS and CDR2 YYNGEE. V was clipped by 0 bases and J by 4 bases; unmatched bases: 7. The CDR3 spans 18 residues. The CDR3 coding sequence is TGTGCCAGCAGCGTAGGGCTAGCGGGAGGGCTCGGCACCGGGGAGCTGTTTTTG. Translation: CASSVGLAGGLGTGELFL.

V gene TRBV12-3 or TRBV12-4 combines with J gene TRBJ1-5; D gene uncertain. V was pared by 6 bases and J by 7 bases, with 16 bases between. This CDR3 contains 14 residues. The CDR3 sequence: CASSMTGSTQPQHF. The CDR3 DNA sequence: TGTGCCAGCAGCATGACCGGTTCAACCCAGCCCCAGCATTTT.

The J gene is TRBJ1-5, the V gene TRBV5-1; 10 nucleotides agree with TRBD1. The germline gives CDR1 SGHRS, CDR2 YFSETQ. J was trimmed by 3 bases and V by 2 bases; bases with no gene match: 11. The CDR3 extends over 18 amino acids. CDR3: CASSFSMRQGANNQPQHF. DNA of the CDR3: TGCGCCAGCAGCTTCTCTATGCGACAGGGGGCGAACAATCAGCCCCAGCATTTT.